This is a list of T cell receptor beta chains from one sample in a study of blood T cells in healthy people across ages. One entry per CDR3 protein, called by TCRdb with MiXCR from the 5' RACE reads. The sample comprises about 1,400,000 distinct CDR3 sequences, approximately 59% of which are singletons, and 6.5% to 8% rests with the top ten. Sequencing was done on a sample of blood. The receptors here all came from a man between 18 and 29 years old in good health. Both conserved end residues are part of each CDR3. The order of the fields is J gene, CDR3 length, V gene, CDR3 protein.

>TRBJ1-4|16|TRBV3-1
CASSQLRTGRAEKLFF
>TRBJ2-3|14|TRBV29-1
CSVEGRQLTDTQYF
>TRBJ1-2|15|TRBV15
CATSRDKGLDYGYTF
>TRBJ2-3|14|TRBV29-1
CSALGAFLTDTQYF
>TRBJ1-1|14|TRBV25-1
CASSAGDEITEAFF
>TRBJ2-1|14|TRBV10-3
CAIRASGGYNEQFF
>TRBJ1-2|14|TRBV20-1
CSARAPGTAYGNTF
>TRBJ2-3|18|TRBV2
CASSGNSGGYEGTDTQYF
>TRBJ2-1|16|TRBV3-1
CASSQEPGLGYNEQFF
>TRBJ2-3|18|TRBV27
CAMTPGLAGVKPTDTQYF
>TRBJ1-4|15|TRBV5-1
CASSWRGANNEKLFF
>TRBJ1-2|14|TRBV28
CASRATGGADGYTF
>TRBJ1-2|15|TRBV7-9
CASSSPFSTNYGYTF
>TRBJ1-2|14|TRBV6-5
CASSTQGIGYGYTF
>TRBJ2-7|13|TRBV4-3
CASSRARFGEQYF
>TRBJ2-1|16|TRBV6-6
CASSYSIGTSYNEQFF
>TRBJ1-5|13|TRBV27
CATGQGAYLPQHF
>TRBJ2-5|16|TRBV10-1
CASSESSGQDQETQYF
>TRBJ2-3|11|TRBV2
CASLTADTQYF
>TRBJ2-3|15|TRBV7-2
CASGSWDSSTDTQYF
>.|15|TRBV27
CASSLSTSGNYEQYF
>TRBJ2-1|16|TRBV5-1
CASSTEGTVTYNEQFF
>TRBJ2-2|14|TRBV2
CASTTGGVNGELFF
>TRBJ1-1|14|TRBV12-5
CASGFGQGFPEAFF
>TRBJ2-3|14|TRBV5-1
CASSATGGADTQYF
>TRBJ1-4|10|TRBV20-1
CSARGPGLFF
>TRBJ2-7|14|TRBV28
CASWKGQGSYEQYF
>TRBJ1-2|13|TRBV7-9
CASSSQGAQGYTF
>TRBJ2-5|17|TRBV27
CASSFGVPGLANYVQYF
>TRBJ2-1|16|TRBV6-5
CASGRDISFSYNEQFF
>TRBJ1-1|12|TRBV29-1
CSVPDRGTEAFF
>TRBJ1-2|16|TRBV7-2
CASSVVGQGSNYGYTF
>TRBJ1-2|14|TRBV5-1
CASSPLPTNYGYTF
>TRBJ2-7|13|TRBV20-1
CSAQPPSTYEQYF
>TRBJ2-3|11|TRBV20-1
CSARNPHTQYF
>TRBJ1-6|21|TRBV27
CASSFINTGTGGASYNSPLHF
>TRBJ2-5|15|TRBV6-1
CASSDGLAGQETQYF
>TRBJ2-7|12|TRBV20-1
CSARGPFGEQYF
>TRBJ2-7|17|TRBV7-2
CASSLVQLAGVPYEQYF
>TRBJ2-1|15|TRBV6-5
CASRYDRDSYNEQFF
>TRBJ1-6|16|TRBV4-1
CASSQSGQGTLPPLHF
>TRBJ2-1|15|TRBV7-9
CASSFPTGSSDEQFF
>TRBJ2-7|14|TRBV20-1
CSAPGLDSFYEQYF
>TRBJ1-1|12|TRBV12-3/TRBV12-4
CASSANSREAFF
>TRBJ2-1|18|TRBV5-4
CASSPGLPAPGIYNEQFF
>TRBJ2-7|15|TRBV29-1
CSVAQRDRVFNEQYF